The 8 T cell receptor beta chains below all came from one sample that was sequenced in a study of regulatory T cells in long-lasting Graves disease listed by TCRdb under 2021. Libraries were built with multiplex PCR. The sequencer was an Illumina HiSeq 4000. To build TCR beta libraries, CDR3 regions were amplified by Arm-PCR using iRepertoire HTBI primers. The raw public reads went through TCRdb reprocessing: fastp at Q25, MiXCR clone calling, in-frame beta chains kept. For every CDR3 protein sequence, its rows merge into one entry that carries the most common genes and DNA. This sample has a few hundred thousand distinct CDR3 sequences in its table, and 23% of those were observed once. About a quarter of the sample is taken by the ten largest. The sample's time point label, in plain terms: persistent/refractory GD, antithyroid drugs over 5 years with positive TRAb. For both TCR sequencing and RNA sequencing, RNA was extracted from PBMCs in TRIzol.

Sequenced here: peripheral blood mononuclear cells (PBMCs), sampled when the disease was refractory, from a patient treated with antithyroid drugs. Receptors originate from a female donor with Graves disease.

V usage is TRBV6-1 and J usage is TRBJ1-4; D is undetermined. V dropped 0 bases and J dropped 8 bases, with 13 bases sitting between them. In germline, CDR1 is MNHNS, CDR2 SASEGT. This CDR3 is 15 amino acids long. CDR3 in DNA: TGTGCCAGCAGTGAAGCTCTGGGCGTAGGGGAAAAACTGTTTTTT. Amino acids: CASSEALGVGEKLFF.

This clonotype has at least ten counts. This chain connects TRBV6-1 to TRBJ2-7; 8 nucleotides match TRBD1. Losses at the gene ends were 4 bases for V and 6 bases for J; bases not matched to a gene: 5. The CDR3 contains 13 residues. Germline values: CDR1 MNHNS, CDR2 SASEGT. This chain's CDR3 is CASSAAGGIEQYF. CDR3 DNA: TGTGCCAGCAGTGCAGCAGGGGGCATCGAGCAGTACTTC.

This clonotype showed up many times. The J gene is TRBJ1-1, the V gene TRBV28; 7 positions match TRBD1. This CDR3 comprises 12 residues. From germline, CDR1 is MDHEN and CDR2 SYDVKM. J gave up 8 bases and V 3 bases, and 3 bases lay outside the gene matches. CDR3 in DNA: TGTGCCAGCAGTTTCGGACAGGTCGAAGCTTTCTTT. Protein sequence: CASSFGQVEAFF.

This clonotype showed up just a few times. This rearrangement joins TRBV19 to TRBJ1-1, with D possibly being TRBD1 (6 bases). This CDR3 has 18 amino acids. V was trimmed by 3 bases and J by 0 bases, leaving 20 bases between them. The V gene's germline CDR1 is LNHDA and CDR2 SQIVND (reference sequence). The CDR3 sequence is CASSMGHSHITLNTEAFF. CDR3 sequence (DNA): TGTGCCAGTAGTATGGGACACAGCCACATAACCCTGAACACTGAAGCTTTCTTT.

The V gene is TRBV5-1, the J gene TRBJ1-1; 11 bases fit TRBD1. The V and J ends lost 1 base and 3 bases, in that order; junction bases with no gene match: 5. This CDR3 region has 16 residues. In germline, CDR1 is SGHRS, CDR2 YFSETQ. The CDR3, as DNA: TGCGCCAGCAGCTTGACAGGGACAGGGGGAGACACTGAAGCTTTCTTT. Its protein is CASSLTGTGGDTEAFF.

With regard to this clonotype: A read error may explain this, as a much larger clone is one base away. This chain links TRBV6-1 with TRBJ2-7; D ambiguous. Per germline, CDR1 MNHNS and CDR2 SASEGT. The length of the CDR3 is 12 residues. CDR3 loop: CASSDIVYEQCF. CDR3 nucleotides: TGTGCCAGCAGTGATATCGTCTACGAGCAGTGCTTC.

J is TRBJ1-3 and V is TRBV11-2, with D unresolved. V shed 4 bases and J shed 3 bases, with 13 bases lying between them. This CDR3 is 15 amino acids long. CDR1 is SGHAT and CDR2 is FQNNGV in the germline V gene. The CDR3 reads CASSSERVNGNTIYF. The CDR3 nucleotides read TGTGCCAGCAGCTCGGAAAGGGTTAATGGAAACACCATATATTTT.

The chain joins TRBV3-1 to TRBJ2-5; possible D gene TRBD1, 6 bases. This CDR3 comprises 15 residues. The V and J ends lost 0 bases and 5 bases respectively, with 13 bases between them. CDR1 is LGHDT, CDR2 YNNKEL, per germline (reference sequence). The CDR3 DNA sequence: TGTGCCAGCAGCCAAGATGGGGGTAGGGGGGAGACCCAGTACTTC. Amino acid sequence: CASSQDGGRGETQYF.